Given below is one T cell receptor beta chain in context. Its antigen is not known. This entry comes from a study of naive and memory T cell subsets. Study results and limitations: Possibly reflecting memory cells re-expressing CD45RA, a few larger clonotypes occurred in naive repertoires, especially CD8.

The ends were cut back, 1 base at V and 4 bases at J, with 12 bases in the middle. The CDR3 contains 14 residues. Germline V CDR1 and CDR2: SGHRS, YFSETQ. Both TRBC1 and TRBC2 were covered by a beta constant-region primer of two equimolar oligonucleotides. Ligated cDNA was amplified by four rounds of PCR with nested alpha and beta constant-region primers and SP2. Ligation attached a single-stranded oligonucleotide with a 12-nucleotide UMI and the SP2 primer to the cDNA 3' end. TCRdb itself ran the UMI-ligation and nested PCR reads through MiXCR, one entry per CDR3 protein. The sample has approximately 90,000 distinct CDR3 sequences, 10% to 12% seen once.

Specimen: naive CD4+ T cells from blood. This receptor was taken from a human donor in good health. V and J are TRBV5-1 and TRBJ2-7, with a possible D match to TRBD1 (5 bases). The CDR3 sequence: CASSLTGGMYEQYF. CDR3 nucleotides: TGCGCCAGCAGCTTGACAGGTGGAATGTACGAGCAGTACTTC.